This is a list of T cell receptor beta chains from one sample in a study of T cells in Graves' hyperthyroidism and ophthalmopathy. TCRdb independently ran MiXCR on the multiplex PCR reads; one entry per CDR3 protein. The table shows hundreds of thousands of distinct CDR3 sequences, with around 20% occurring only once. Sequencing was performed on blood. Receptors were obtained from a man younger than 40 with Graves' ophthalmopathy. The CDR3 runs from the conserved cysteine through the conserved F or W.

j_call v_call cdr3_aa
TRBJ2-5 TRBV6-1 CASSEAYRGWEETQYF
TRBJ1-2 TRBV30 CAWSEGGGYTF
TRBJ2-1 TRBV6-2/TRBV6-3 CASRSGESSYNEQFF
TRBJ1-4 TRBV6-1 CASGPQKGEKLFF
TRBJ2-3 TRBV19 CASSTFLSGGVTDTQYF
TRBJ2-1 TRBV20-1 CSARTSGYNEQFF
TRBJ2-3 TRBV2 CASKTSVTDTQYF
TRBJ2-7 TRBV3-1 CASSQGGAIYEQYF
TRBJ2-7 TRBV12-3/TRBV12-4 CASSLHPLTSAYEQYF
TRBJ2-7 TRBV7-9 CASSSLAGSSYEQYF
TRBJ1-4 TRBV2 CASRRTNEKLFF
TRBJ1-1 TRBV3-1 CASSQENAQNGKAFF
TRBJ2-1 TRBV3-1 CASSQAQGGANEQFF
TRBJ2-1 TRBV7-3 CASSLSQTNEQFF
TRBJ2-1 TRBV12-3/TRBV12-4 CASSFPTCCGNEQFF
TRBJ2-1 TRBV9 CASSGLSGAYNEQFF
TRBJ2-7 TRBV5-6 CASEDSGSREQYF
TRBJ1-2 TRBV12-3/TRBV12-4 CASSLVGDTNYGYTF
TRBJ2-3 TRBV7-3 CASSPLRERGDTQYF
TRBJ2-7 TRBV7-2 CASSLRTPGGEQYF
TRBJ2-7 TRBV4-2 CASSAVGSTYEQYF
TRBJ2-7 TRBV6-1 CASSKREGYEQYF
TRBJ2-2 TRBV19 CASSLGLAGGPSGELFF
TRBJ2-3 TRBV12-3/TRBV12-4 CASTQRAGAVDTQYF
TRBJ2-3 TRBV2 CASSDPQAGSTDTQYF
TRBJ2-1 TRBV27 CASSPDRAAYNEQFF
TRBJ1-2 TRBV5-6 CASSALSLYGYTF
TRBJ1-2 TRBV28 CASRRQGLVYGYTF
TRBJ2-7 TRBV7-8 CASSLARSYEQYF
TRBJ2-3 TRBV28 CASSLGGGPPDTQYF
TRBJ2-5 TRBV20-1 CSARGPGSGRAQTQYF
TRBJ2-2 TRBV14 CASSQRGRVGPSDTGELFF
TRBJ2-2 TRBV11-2 CASSLLAGTGELFF
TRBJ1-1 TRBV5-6 CASSLAGPSEAFF
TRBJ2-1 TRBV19 CASSIGRENLGNEQFF
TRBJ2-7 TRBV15 CATSPRKSSYEQYF
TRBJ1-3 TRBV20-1 CSAEMSGLRTRRNTIYF
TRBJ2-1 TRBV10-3 CAISPISGSSYNEQFF
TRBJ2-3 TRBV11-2 CASSLGKRAEAHGQYF
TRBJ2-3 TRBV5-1 CASTQEGTDTQYF
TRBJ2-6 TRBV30 CASNQGTSGANVLTF
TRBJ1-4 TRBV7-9 CASSSSLDGHEKLFF
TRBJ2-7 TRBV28 CTSTPDRAGEQYF
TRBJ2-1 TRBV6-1 CATRQGPQNEQFF
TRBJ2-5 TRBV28 CASNRFGDRAETQYF
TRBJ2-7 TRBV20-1 CSARDAGQPSEQYF
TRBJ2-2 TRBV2 CASSEVGGWAGELFF
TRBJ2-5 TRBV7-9 CASSSSAQETQYF